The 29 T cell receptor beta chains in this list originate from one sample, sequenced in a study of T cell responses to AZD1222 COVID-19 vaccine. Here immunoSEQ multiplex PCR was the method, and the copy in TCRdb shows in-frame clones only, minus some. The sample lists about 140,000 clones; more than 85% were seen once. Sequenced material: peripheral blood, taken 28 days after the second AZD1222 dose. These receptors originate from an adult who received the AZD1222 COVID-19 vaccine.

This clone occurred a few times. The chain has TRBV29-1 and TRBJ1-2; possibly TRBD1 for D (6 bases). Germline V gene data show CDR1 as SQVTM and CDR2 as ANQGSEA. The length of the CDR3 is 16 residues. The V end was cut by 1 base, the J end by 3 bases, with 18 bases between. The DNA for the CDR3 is TGCAGCGTTGAAGTTCGGCAGGGGCAGTCGGACTATGGCTACACCTTC. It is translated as CSVEVRQGQSDYGYTF.

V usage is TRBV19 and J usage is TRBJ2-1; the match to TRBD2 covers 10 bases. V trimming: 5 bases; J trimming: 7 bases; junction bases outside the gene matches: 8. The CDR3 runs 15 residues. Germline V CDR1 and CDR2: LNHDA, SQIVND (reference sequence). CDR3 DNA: TGTGCCAGTAGTTCCCTAGCGGGAGTCAGTAATGAGCAGTTCTTC. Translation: CASSSLAGVSNEQFF. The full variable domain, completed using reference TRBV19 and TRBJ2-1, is DGGITQSPKYLFRKEGQNVTLSCEQNLNHDAMYWYRQDPGQGLRLIYYSQIVNDFQKGDIAEGYSVSREKKESFPLTVTSAQKNPTAFYLCASSSLAGVSNEQFFGPGTRLTVL.

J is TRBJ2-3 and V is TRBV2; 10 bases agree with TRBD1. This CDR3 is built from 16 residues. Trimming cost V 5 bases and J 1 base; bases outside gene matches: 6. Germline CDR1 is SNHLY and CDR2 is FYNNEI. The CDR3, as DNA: TGTGCCAGCAGTACCGGGACAGGGGAAGGCACAGATACGCAGTATTTT. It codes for CASSTGTGEGTDTQYF.

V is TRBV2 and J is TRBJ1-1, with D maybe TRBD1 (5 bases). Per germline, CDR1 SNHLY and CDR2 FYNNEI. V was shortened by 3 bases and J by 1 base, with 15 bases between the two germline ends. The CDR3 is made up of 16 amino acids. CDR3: CASSEGLGRPNTEAFF. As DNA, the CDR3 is TGTGCCAGCAGTGAGGGTTTGGGACGGCCGAACACTGAAGCTTTCTTT.

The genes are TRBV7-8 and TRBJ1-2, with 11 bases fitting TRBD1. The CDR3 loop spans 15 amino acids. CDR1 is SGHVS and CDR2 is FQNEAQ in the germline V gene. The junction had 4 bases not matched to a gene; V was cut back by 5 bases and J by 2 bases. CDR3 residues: CASSPGTGGNYGYTF. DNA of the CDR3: TGTGCCAGCAGCCCCGGGACAGGGGGGAACTATGGCTACACCTTC.

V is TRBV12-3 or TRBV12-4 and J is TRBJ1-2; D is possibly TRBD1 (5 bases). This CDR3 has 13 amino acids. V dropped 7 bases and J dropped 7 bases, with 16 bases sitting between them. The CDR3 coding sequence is TGTGCCAGCACCAACGGGGACCCATCTGGCTACACCTTC. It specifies CASTNGDPSGYTF.

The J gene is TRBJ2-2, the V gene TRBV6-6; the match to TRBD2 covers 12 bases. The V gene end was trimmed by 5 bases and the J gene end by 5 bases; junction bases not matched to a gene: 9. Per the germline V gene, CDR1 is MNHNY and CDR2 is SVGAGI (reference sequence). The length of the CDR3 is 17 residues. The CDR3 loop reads CASSPSSGRVQTGELFF. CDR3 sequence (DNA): TGTGCCAGCAGTCCTTCTAGCGGGAGGGTACAGACCGGGGAGCTGTTTTTT.

This CDR3 reads CASSRAPPDTQYF. The CDR3 DNA sequence: TGTGCCAGCAGCCGGGCCCCCCCGGATACGCAGTATTTT. The chain combines TRBV11-2 with TRBJ2-3; D remains ambiguous. Trimming cost V 5 bases and J 6 bases, with 12 bases left between them. CDR3 length: 13 residues. Germline CDR1 and CDR2: SGHAT and FQNNGV.

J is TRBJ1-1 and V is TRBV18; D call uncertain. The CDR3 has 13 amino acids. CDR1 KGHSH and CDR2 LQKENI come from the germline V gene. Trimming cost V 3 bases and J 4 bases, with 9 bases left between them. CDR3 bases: TGTGCCAGCTCACCGAGGAGTGGCACTGAAGCTTTCTTT. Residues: CASSPRSGTEAFF.

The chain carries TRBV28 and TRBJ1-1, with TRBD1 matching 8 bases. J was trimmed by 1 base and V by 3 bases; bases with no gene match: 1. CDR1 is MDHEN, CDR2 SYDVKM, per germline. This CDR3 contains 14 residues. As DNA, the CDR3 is TGTGCCAGCAGTTTGGACAGGGCGAACACTGAAGCTTTCTTT. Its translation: CASSLDRANTEAFF.

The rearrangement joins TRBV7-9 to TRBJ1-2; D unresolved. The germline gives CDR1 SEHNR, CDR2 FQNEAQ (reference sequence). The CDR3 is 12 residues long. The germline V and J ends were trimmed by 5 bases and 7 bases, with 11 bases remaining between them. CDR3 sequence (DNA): TGTGCCAGCAGCATCAACACGGGTGGCTACACCTTC. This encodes CASSINTGGYTF.

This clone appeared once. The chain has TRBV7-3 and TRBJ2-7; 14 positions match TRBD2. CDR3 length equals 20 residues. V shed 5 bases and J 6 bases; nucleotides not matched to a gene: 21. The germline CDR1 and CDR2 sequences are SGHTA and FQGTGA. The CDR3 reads CASSPLTGLAGEKVGGEQYF. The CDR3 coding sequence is TGTGCCAGCAGCCCTCTAACGGGACTAGCGGGGGAGAAGGTGGGTGGCGAGCAGTACTTC. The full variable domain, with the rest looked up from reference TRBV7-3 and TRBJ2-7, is GAGVSQTPSNKVTEKGKYVELRCDPISGHTALYWYRQSLGQGPEFLIYFQGTGAADDSGLPNDRFFAVRPEGSVSTLKIQRTERGDSAVYLCASSPLTGLAGEKVGGEQYFGPGTRLTVT.

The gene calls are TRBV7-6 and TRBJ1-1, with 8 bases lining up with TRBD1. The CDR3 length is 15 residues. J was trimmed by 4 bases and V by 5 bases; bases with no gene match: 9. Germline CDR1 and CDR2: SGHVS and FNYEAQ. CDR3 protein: CASSPGQGLGTEAFF. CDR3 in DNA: TGTGCCAGCAGCCCCGGACAGGGCTTGGGCACTGAAGCTTTCTTT. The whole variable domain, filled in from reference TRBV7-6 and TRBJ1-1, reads GAGVSQSPRYKVTKRGQDVALRCDPISGHVSLYWYRQALGQGPEFLTYFNYEAQQDKSGLPNDRFSAERPEGSISTLTIQRTEQRDSAMYRCASSPGQGLGTEAFFGQGTRLTVV.

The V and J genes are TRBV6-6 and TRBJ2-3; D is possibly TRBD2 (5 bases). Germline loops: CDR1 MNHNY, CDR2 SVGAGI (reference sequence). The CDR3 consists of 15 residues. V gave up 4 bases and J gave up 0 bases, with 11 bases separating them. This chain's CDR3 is CASSWASLSTDTQYF. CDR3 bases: TGTGCCAGCAGTTGGGCTAGCTTAAGCACAGATACGCAGTATTTT.

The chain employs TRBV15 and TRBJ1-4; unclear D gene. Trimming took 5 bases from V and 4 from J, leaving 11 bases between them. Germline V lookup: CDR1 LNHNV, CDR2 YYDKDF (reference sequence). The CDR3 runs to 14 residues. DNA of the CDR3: TGTGCCACCAGCGGCGCAGGTTTTAATGAAAAACTGTTTTTT. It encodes CATSGAGFNEKLFF.

CDR3 bases: TGTGCCAGCAGCTTAGACGGGAGGCGGCTCGATGAGCAGTTCTTC. Translating gives CASSLDGRRLDEQFF. The chain links TRBV7-2 to TRBJ2-1; 7 bases line up with TRBD2. In germline, CDR1 is SGHTA, CDR2 FQGNSA. The CDR3 contains 15 residues. V trimming: 1 base; J trimming: 8 bases; junction bases outside the gene matches: 8.

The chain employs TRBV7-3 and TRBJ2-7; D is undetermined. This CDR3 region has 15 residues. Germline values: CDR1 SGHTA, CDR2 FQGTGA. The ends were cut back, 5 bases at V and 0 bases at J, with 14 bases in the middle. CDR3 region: CASSPLSRLSYEQYF. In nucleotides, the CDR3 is TGTGCCAGCAGCCCCTTGTCCCGCCTCTCCTACGAGCAGTACTTC. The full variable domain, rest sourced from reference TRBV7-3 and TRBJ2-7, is GAGVSQTPSNKVTEKGKYVELRCDPISGHTALYWYRQSLGQGPEFLIYFQGTGAADDSGLPNDRFFAVRPEGSVSTLKIQRTERGDSAVYLCASSPLSRLSYEQYFGPGTRLTVT.

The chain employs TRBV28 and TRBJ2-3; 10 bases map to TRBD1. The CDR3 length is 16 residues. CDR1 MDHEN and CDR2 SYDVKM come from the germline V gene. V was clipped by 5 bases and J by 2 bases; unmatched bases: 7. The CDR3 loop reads CASSHPGQGNTDTQYF. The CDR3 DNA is TGTGCCAGCAGTCACCCGGGACAGGGGAACACAGATACGCAGTATTTT.

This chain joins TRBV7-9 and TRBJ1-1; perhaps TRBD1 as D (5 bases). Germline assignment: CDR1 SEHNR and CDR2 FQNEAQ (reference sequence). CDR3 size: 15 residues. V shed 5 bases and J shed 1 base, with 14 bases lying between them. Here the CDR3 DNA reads TGTGCCAGCAGCCCGGCTAAGACAGCGAACACTGAAGCTTTCTTT. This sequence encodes CASSPAKTANTEAFF.

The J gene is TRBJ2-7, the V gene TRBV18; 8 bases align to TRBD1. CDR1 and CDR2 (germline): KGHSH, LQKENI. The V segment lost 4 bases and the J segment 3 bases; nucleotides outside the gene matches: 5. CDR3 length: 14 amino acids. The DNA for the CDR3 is TGTGCCAGCTCACAGGACAGGGATGACTACGAGCAGTACTTC. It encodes CASSQDRDDYEQYF. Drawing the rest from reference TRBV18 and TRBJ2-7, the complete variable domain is NAGVMQNPRHLVRRRGQEARLRCSPMKGHSHVYWYRQLPEEGLKFMVYLQKENIIDESGMPKERFSAEFPKEGPSILRIQQVVRGDSAAYFCASSQDRDDYEQYFGPGTRLTVT.

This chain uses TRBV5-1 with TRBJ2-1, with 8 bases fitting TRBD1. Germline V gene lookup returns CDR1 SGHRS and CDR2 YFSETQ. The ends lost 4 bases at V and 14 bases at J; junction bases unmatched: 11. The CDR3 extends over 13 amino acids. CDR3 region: CASSTDRAWGEFF. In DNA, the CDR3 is TGCGCCAGCAGCACGGACAGGGCGTGGGGGGAGTTCTTC. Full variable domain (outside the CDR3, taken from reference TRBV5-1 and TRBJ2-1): KAGVTQTPRYLIKTRGQQVTLSCSPISGHRSVSWYQQTPGQGLQFLFEYFSETQRNKGNFPGRFSGRQFSNSRSEMNVSTLELGDSALYLCASSTDRAWGEFFGPGTRLTVL.

The CDR3, as DNA: TGCGCCAGCAGCCCACTCCTATGGACTAGCGGGAGCACAGATACGCAGTATTTT. Protein product: CASSPLLWTSGSTDTQYF. The V and J genes are TRBV4-1 and TRBJ2-3; TRBD2 matches 11 bases. The J segment lost 0 bases and the V segment lost 4 bases, leaving 9 bases of the junction unmatched. Germline lookup yields CDR1 MGHRA and CDR2 YSYEKL. The CDR3 covers 18 residues.

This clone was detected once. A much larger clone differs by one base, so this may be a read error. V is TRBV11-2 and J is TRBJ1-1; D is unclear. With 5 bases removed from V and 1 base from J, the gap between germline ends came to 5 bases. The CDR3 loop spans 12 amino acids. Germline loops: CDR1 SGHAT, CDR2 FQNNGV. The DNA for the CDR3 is TGTGCCAGCAGCCCAGGGAACACTGAAGCTTTCTTT. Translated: CASSPGNTEAFF.

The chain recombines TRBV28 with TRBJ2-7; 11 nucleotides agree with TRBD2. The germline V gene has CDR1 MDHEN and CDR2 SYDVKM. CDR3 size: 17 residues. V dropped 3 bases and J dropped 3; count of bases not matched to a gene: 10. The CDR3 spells CASSFTSGSGRGYEQYF. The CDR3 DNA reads TGTGCCAGCAGTTTTACTAGCGGGAGCGGGAGGGGCTACGAGCAGTACTTC.

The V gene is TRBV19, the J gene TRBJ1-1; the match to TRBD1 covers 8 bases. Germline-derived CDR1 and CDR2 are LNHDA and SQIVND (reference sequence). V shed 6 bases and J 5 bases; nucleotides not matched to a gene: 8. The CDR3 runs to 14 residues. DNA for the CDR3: TGTGCCAGTAGCGAAACAGGGGGGGGAACTGAAGCTTTCTTT. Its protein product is CASSETGGGTEAFF.

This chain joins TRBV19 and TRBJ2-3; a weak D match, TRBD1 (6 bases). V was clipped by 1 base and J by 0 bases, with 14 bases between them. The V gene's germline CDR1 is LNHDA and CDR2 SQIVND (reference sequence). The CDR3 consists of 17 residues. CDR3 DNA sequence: TGTGCCAGTAGTATAGGGATAAGGACAGCTAGCACAGATACGCAGTATTTT. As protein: CASSIGIRTASTDTQYF.

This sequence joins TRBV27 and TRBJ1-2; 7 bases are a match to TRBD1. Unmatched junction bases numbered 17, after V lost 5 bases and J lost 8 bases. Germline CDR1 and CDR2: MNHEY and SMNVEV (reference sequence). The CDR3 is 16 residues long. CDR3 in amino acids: CASSLWGDSILDGYTF. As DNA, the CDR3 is TGTGCCAGCAGTCTGTGGGGGGACAGCATTTTAGACGGCTACACCTTC.

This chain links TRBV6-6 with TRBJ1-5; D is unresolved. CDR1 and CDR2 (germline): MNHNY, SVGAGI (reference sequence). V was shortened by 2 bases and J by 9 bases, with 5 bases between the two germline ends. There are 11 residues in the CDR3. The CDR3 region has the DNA TGTGCCAGCAGTTACGAAGGGCCCCAGCATTTT. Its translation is CASSYEGPQHF.

This CDR3 reads CAISESNGLAGETQYF. In DNA form, the CDR3 reads TGTGCCATCAGTGAGTCCAATGGGCTAGCTGGAGAGACCCAGTACTTC. The rearrangement links TRBV10-3 to TRBJ2-5; possibly TRBD2 for D (5 bases). V lost 0 bases and J lost 4, with 15 bases in between. The CDR3 extends over 16 amino acids. The V gene's germline CDR1 is ENHRY and CDR2 SYGVKD.